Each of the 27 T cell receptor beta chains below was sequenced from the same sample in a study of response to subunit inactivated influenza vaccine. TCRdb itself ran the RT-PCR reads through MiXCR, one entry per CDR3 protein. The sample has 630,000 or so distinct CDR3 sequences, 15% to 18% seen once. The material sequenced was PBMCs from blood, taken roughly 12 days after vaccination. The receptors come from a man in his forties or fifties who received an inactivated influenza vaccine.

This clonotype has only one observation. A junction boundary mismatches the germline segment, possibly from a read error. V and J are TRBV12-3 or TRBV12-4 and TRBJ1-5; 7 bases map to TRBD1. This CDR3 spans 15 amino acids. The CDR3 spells CASAGGGGSNQLQHF. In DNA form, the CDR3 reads TGTGCCAGCGCCGGGGGAGGGGGCAGCAATCAGCTCCAGCATTTT.

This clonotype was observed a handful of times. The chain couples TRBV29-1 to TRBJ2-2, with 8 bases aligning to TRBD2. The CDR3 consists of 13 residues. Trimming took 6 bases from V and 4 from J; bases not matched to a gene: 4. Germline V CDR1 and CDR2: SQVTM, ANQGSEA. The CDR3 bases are TGCAGCGTAAGCGGGAGTGGCACCGGGGAGCTGTTTTTT. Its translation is CSVSGSGTGELFF.

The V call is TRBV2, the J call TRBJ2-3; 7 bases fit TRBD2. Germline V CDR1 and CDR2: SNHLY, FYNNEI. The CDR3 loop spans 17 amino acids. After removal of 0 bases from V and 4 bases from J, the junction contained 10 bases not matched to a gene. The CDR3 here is CASSEAFVQRGPDTQYF. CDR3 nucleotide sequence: TGTGCCAGCAGTGAAGCGTTTGTTCAGCGGGGACCAGATACGCAGTATTTT.

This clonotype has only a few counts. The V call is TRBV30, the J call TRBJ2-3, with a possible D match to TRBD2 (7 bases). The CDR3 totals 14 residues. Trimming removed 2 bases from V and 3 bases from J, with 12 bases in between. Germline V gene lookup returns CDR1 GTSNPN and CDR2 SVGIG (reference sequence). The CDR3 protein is CAWSQGGGTDTQYF. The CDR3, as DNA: TGTGCCTGGAGTCAAGGGGGAGGGACAGATACGCAGTATTTT.

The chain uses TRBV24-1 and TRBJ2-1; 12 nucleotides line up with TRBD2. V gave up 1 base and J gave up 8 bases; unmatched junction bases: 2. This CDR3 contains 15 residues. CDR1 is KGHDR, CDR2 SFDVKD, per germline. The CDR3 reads CATSDFTSGRYEQFF. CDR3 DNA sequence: TGTGCCACCAGTGATTTTACTAGCGGGAGGTATGAGCAGTTCTTC.

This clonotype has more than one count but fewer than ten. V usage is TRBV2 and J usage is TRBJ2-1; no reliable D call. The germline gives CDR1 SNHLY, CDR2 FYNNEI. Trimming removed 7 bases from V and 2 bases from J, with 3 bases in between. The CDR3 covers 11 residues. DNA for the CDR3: TGTGCCAGCAACCCCTACAATGAGCAGTTCTTC. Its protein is CASNPYNEQFF.

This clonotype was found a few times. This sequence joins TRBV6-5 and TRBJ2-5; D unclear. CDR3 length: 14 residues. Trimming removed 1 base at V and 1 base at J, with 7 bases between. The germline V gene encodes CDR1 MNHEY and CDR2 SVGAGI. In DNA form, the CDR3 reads TGTGCCAGCAGTTACTGGGATCCCCAAGAGACCCAGTACTTC. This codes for CASSYWDPQETQYF.

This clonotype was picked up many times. CDR3 residues: CASRKRHQLAGGLYNEQFF. DNA for the CDR3: TGTGCCAGCAGAAAGAGACACCAACTAGCGGGGGGGCTGTACAATGAGCAGTTCTTC. V gene TRBV6-1 combines with J gene TRBJ2-1; TRBD2 matches 13 bases. Looked up from germline, CDR1 is MNHNS and CDR2 is SASEGT. Trimming cost V 6 bases and J 4 bases; bases outside gene matches: 15. This CDR3 has 19 residues.

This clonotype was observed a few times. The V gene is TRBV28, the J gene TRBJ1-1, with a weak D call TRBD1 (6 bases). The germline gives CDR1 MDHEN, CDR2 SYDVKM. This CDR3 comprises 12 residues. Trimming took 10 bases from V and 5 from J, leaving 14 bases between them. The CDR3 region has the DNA TGTGCCACCTCGACAGGATGGACTGAAGCTTTCTTT. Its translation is CATSTGWTEAFF.

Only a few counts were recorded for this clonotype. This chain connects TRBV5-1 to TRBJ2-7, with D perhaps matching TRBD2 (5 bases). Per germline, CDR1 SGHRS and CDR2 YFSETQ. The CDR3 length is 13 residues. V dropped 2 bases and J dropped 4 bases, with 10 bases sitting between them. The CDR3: CASSFFEGYEQYF. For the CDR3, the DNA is TGCGCCAGCAGCTTTTTTGAGGGATACGAGCAGTACTTC.

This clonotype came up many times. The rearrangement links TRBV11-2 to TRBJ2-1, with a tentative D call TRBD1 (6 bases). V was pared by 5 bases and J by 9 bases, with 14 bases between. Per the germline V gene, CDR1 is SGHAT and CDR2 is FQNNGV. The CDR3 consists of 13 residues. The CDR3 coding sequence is TGTGCCAGCAGCATCCACAGGGACGGTGAGCAGTTCTTC. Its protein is CASSIHRDGEQFF.

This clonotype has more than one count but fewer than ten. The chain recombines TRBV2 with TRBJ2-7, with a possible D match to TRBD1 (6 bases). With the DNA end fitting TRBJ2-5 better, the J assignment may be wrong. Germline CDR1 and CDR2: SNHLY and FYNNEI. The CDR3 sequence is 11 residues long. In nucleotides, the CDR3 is TGTGCCAGCAGGGAGACAGGGACCCAGTACTTC. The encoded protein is CASRETGTQYF.

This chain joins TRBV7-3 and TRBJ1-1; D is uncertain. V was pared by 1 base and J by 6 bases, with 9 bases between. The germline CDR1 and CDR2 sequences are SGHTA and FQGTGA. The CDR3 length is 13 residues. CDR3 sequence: CASSLKAGSEAFF. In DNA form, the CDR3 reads TGTGCCAGCAGCTTAAAGGCAGGTTCTGAAGCTTTCTTT. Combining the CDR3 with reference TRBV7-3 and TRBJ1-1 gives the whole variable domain GAGVSQTPSNKVTEKGKYVELRCDPISGHTALYWYRQSLGQGPEFLIYFQGTGAADDSGLPNDRFFAVRPEGSVSTLKIQRTERGDSAVYLCASSLKAGSEAFFGQGTRLTVV.

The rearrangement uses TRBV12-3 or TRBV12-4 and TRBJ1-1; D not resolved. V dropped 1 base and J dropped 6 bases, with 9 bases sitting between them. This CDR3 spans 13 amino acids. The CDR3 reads CASSLGMRSEAFF. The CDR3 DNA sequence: TGTGCCAGCAGTTTAGGAATGCGCTCTGAAGCTTTCTTT.

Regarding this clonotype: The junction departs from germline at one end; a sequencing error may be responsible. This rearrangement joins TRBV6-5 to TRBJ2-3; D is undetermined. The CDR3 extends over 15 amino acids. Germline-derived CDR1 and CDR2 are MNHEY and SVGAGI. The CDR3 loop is CACSYGLDSTDTQYF. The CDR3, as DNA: TGTGCCTGCAGTTACGGGCTAGATAGCACAGATACGCAGTATTTT.

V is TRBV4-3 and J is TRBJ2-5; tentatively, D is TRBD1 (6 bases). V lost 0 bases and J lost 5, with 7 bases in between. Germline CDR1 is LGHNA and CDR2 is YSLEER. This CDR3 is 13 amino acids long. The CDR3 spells CASSQDQGETQYF. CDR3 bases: TGCGCCAGCAGCCAAGATCAGGGGGAGACCCAGTACTTC.

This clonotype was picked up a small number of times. The CDR3 spells CASSQQGRVGNEKLFF. The CDR3 DNA reads TGTGCCAGCAGCCAACAAGGCCGAGTAGGTAATGAAAAACTGTTTTTT. The chain has TRBV4-2 and TRBJ1-4; no clear D gene. The germline V gene encodes CDR1 LGHNA and CDR2 YNFKEQ. Trimming took 2 bases from V and 4 from J, leaving 14 bases between them. CDR3 size: 16 residues.

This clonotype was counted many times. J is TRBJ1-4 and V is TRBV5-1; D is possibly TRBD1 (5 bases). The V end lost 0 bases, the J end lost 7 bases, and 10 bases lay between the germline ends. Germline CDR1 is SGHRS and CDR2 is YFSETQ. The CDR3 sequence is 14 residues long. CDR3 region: CASSLGQGGEKLFF. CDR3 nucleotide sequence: TGCGCCAGCAGCTTGGGGCAGGGAGGTGAAAAACTGTTTTTT.

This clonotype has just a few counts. CDR3 DNA: TGTGCCAGCAGCTGGGGGGCCGATAACTATGGCTACACCTTC. It is translated as CASSWGADNYGYTF. This chain links TRBV5-6 with TRBJ1-2, with a weak D call TRBD1 (6 bases). The CDR3 consists of 14 residues. The V gene's germline CDR1 is SGHDT and CDR2 YYEEEE. Trimming removed 3 bases at V and 1 base at J, with 10 bases between.

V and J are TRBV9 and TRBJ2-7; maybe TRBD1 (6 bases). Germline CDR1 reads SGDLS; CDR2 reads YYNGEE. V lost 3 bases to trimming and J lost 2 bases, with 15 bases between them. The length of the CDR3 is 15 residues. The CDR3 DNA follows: TGTGCCAGCAGCGAAGGGGGACCCCGAACCTACGAGCAGTACTTC. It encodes CASSEGGPRTYEQYF.

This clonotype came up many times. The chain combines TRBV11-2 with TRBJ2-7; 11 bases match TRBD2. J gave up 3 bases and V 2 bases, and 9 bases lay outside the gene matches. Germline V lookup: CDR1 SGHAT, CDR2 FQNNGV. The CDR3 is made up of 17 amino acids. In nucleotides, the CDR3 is TGTGCCAGCAGCTTATTAACTAGCGGGAGATATGGCTACGAGCAGTACTTC. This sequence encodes CASSLLTSGRYGYEQYF. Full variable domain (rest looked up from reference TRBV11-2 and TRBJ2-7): EAGVAQSPRYKIIEKRQSVAFWCNPISGHATLYWYQQILGQGPKLLIQFQNNGVVDDSQLPKDRFSAERLKGVDSTLKIQPAKLEDSAVYLCASSLLTSGRYGYEQYFGPGTRLTVT.

The CDR3 region is CASSLAGDRAGELFF. The CDR3 DNA sequence: TGCGCCAGCAGCCTAGCGGGAGATAGGGCCGGGGAGCTGTTTTTT. The rearrangement joins TRBV4-1 to TRBJ2-2; TRBD2 matches 9 bases. The CDR3 runs to 15 residues. The germline V gene has CDR1 MGHRA and CDR2 YSYEKL. With V trimmed by 4 bases and J by 6 bases, 6 bases remained unmatched.

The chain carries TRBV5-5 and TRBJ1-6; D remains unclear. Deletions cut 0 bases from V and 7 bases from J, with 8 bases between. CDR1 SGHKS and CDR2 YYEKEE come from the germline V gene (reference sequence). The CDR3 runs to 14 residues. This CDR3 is CASSLGVENSPLHF. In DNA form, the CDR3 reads TGTGCCAGCAGCTTGGGTGTTGAGAATTCACCCCTCCACTTT.

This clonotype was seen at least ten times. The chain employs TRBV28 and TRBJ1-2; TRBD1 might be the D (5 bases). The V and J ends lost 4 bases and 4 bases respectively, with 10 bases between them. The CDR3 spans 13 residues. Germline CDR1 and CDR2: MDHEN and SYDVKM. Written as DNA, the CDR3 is TGTGCCAGCAGTTCGACAGTCGCCTATGGCTACACCTTC. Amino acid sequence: CASSSTVAYGYTF.

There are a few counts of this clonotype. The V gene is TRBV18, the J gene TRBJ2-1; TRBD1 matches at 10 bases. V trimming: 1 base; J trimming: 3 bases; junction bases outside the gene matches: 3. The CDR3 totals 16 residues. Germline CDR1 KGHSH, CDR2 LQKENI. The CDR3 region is CASSPQTGGDYNEQFF. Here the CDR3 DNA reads TGTGCCAGCTCACCACAGACAGGGGGCGACTACAATGAGCAGTTCTTC.

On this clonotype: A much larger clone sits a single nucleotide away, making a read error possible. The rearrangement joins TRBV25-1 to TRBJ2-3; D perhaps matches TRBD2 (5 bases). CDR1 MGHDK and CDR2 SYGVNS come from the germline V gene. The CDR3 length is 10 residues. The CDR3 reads CASRGDTRYF. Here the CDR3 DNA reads TGTGCCAGCAGGGGAGATACGCGGTATTTT.

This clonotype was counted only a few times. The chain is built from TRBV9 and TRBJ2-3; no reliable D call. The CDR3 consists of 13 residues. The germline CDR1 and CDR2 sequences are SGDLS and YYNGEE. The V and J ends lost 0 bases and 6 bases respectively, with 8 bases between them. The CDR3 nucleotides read TGTGCCAGCAGCGTAGGCACGGTTGATACGCAGTATTTT. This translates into CASSVGTVDTQYF. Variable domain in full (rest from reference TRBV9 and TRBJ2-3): DSGVTQTPKHLITATGQRVTLRCSPRSGDLSVYWYQQSLDQGLQFLIQYYNGEERAKGNILERFSAQQFPDLHSELNLSSLELGDSALYFCASSVGTVDTQYFGPGTRLTVL.